One sample yielded the 30 T cell receptor beta chains listed below, sequenced in a study of blood T cells in healthy people across ages (dated by TCRdb to the mid-2010s). To prepare the library, 5' RACE was applied. TCRdb records Illumina HiSeq 2500 as the sequencer. A second PCR of 7 to 11 cycles was performed with a sample-barcoded 5' primer and a J-beta primer mix. The public reads were reanalyzed by TCRdb: fastp trimming at Q25, MiXCR alignment, in-frame beta chains only. Entries that share a CDR3 protein sequence are merged under the most common genes and DNA. The table for this sample lists hundreds of thousands of distinct CDR3 sequences; roughly 56% of them were counted only once. The ten largest clonotypes hold roughly 24% of the sample. Input material: blood. The receptor set was obtained from a man aged 40-49 years in good health.

This rearrangement joins TRBV29-1 to TRBJ2-3; D unresolved. The CDR3 runs 15 residues. Germline assignment: CDR1 SQVTM and CDR2 ANQGSEA. The V end lost 4 bases, the J end lost 1 base, and 15 bases lay between the germline ends. In DNA, the CDR3 is TGCAGCGTTGTACCACGGCGCTCGCGCACAGATACGCAGTATTTT. Its translation: CSVVPRRSRTDTQYF.

The chain employs TRBV29-1 and TRBJ1-3; D is uncertain. V lost 6 bases to trimming and J lost 0 bases, with 9 bases between them. From germline, CDR1 is SQVTM and CDR2 ANQGSEA. The CDR3 contains 13 residues. CDR3 amino acids: CSVETLSGNTIYF. The CDR3 bases are TGCAGCGTAGAGACACTCTCTGGAAACACCATATATTTT. Combining the CDR3 with reference TRBV29-1 and TRBJ1-3 gives the whole variable domain SAVISQKPSRDICQRGTSLTIQCQVDSQVTMMFWYRQQPGQSLTLIATANQGSEATYESGFVIDKFPISRPNLTFSTLTVSNMSPEDSSIYLCSVETLSGNTIYFGEGSWLTVV.

This clonotype was seen only a few times. The chain has TRBV9 and TRBJ2-1; D may correspond to TRBD1 or TRBD2 (5 bases each). Trimming took 4 bases from V and 8 from J, leaving 19 bases between them. Germline CDR1 SGDLS, CDR2 YYNGEE. The CDR3 runs to 15 residues. In DNA, the CDR3 is TGTGCCAGCAGCTACCGGGACCAAAGGGGCGATGAGCAGTTCTTC. Protein sequence: CASSYRDQRGDEQFF.

The chain links TRBV15 to TRBJ2-3; D gene ambiguous. This CDR3 has 12 residues. V was pared by 4 bases and J by 2 bases, with 4 bases between. Germline V gene data show CDR1 as LNHNV and CDR2 as YYDKDF (reference sequence). The CDR3 nucleotides read TGTGCCACCAGCAAACTCACAGATACGCAGTATTTT. This gives the protein CATSKLTDTQYF.

The V call is TRBV6-4, the J call TRBJ2-6, with 9 positions matching TRBD2. The CDR3 covers 16 residues. V shed 5 bases, J shed 1 base, and the junction held 3 bases outside the gene matches. Per germline, CDR1 MRHNA and CDR2 SNTAGT. The CDR3 DNA reads as TGTGCCAGCAGTAGTAGCGGGAGTTCTGGGGCCAACGTCCTGACTTTC. This codes for CASSSSGSSGANVLTF.

The rearrangement links TRBV7-8 to TRBJ1-6; no definite D call. V was shortened by 5 bases and J by 0 bases, with 23 bases between the two germline ends. The CDR3 consists of 20 residues. CDR1 SGHVS and CDR2 FQNEAQ come from the germline V gene. In DNA, the CDR3 is TGTGCCAGCAGCCTACCCGACGAGAATGGGTTTAGCTCCTATAATTCACCCCTCCACTTT. It yields the protein CASSLPDENGFSSYNSPLHF.

The chain couples TRBV5-1 to TRBJ2-7, with 7 bases that match TRBD2. Germline-derived CDR1 and CDR2 are SGHRS and YFSETQ. This CDR3 is 14 amino acids long. V trimming: 6 bases; J trimming: 3 bases; junction bases outside the gene matches: 9. CDR3 DNA sequence: TGCGCCAGCATCCCCGGGACTAAGGTCTACGAGCAGTACTTC. It codes for CASIPGTKVYEQYF.

V is TRBV10-3 and J is TRBJ2-3, with D tentatively TRBD2 (5 bases). This CDR3 region has 13 residues. V was trimmed by 6 bases and J by 8 bases, leaving 15 bases between them. Germline V lookup: CDR1 ENHRY, CDR2 SYGVKD. The CDR3 protein is CAISDGLDGTQYF. As DNA, the CDR3 is TGTGCCATCAGCGATGGACTCGACGGTACGCAGTATTTT.

The chain is built from TRBV15 and TRBJ2-7; a weak D match, TRBD1 (7 bases). This CDR3 contains 13 residues. Per the germline V gene, CDR1 is LNHNV and CDR2 is YYDKDF (reference sequence). V was shortened by 0 bases and J by 6 bases, with 9 bases between the two germline ends. The CDR3 nucleotides are TGTGCCACCAGCAGAGATCAGGGGGGCGAGCAGTACTTC. Its translation: CATSRDQGGEQYF.

The chain is built from TRBV7-8 and TRBJ2-7, with D possibly matching TRBD1 (5 bases). Looked up from germline, CDR1 is SGHVS and CDR2 is FQNEAQ. The V end lost 2 bases, the J end lost 3 bases, and 14 bases lay between the germline ends. The CDR3 is made up of 15 amino acids. The CDR3 spells CASSLKDRILYEQYF. The CDR3, as DNA: TGTGCCAGCAGCTTAAAAGACAGAATCCTCTACGAGCAGTACTTC.

This rearrangement joins TRBV20-1 to TRBJ2-4; TRBD2 is a possible D gene (6 bases). The J call may be wrong; the DNA end is better matched by TRBJ2-7. CDR3 length: 16 amino acids. Germline loops: CDR1 DFQATT, CDR2 SNEGSKA (reference sequence). The CDR3 sequence is CSARDSGVVSVYEQYF. The CDR3 DNA is TGCAGTGCTAGAGATTCGGGAGTAGTATCGGTCTACGAGCAGTACTTC.

This chain joins TRBV6-2 or TRBV6-3 and TRBJ1-2; D gene unclear. The CDR3 is 13 amino acids. V was clipped by 0 bases and J by 8 bases, with 10 bases between them. Germline CDR1 is MNHEY and CDR2 is SVGEGT. The CDR3 sequence: CASSYSAAGGYTF. CDR3 coding DNA: TGTGCCAGCAGTTACTCGGCAGCGGGAGGCTACACCTTC.

The rearrangement uses TRBV24-1 and TRBJ2-6; 7 nucleotides line up with TRBD2. The CDR3 totals 15 residues. Germline values: CDR1 KGHDR, CDR2 SFDVKD. Trimming took 5 bases from V and 0 from J; bases not matched to a gene: 0. CDR3 DNA sequence: TGTGCCACCAGTGGCGGGGGCTCTGGGGCCAACGTCCTGACTTTC. It translates to CATSGGGSGANVLTF.

In its sample, this clonotype was seen a few times. This sequence joins TRBV5-6 and TRBJ1-5; TRBD1 agrees at 8 bases. CDR1 SGHDT and CDR2 YYEEEE come from the germline V gene. V shed 3 bases and J 5 bases; nucleotides not matched to a gene: 13. This CDR3 spans 17 amino acids. CDR3 sequence (DNA): TGTGCCAGCAGCTCGTCAAAAAAAGGGACAGGAGATCAGCCCCAGCATTTT. This sequence encodes CASSSSKKGTGDQPQHF.

The V call is TRBV9, the J call TRBJ1-2; TRBD1 matches at 9 bases. The germline gives CDR1 SGDLS, CDR2 YYNGEE. The V segment lost 4 bases and the J segment 7 bases; nucleotides outside the gene matches: 11. The CDR3 spans 15 residues. As DNA, the CDR3 is TGTGCCAGCAGCCCGGCACCGGGACAGGGTGCTGGCTACACCTTC. Translated: CASSPAPGQGAGYTF.

V is TRBV9 and J is TRBJ2-1; 11 nucleotides match TRBD2. This CDR3 has 15 amino acids. The germline V gene encodes CDR1 SGDLS and CDR2 YYNGEE. The V and J ends lost 7 bases and 5 bases, in that order; junction bases with no gene match: 8. CDR3 nucleotide sequence: TGTGCCAGCGGCCTGCTAGCGGGAGGTCACAATGAGCAGTTCTTC. It specifies CASGLLAGGHNEQFF. The complete variable domain, with remaining parts taken from reference TRBV9 and TRBJ2-1, reads DSGVTQTPKHLITATGQRVTLRCSPRSGDLSVYWYQQSLDQGLQFLIQYYNGEERAKGNILERFSAQQFPDLHSELNLSSLELGDSALYFCASGLLAGGHNEQFFGPGTRLTVL.

CDR3 region: CASSYDRVGARETQYF. The CDR3 DNA is TGTGCCAGCAGTTATGACAGGGTAGGGGCCAGAGAGACCCAGTACTTC. The V and J genes are TRBV14 and TRBJ2-5; 7 nucleotides align to TRBD1. J gave up 4 bases and V 6 bases, and 14 bases lay outside the gene matches. CDR1 and CDR2 (germline): SGHDN, FVKESK. This CDR3 region has 16 residues.

This chain uses TRBV5-1 with TRBJ1-5; weak D call: TRBD1 (5 bases). Per germline, CDR1 SGHRS and CDR2 YFSETQ. Trimming took 0 bases from V and 5 from J, leaving 12 bases between them. The CDR3 is 15 amino acids. The CDR3 coding sequence is TGCGCCAGCAGCTTGGATGGAGGGGCCGATCAGCCCCAGCATTTT. Translation gives CASSLDGGADQPQHF.

The chain uses TRBV25-1 and TRBJ2-1; D unresolved. The ends were cut back, 2 bases at V and 0 bases at J, with 11 bases in the middle. This CDR3 is built from 16 residues. Germline lookup yields CDR1 MGHDK and CDR2 SYGVNS. As DNA, the CDR3 is TGTGCCAGCAGTGAAAAACGGTTTAGCTCCTACAATGAGCAGTTCTTC. Its protein product is CASSEKRFSSYNEQFF.

For this clonotype: A much larger clone is a single base away; this may be a read error. This sequence joins TRBV10-3 and TRBJ2-3; D is undetermined. CDR1 ENHRY and CDR2 SYGVKD come from the germline V gene. Trimming cost V 10 bases and J 0 bases, with 17 bases left between them. The CDR3 consists of 15 residues. The CDR3 DNA sequence: TGTGCCACCAGGCCCGGGTCCTATAGCACAGATACGCAGTATTTT. Amino acid sequence: CATRPGSYSTDTQYF.

The chain couples TRBV7-9 to TRBJ1-6; weak D call: TRBD1 (5 bases). CDR3 length equals 15 residues. CDR1 and CDR2 (germline): SEHNR, FQNEAQ (reference sequence). Trimming cost V 6 bases and J 9 bases, with 18 bases left between them. CDR3 in amino acids: CASRTTRGAGSPLHF. The CDR3, as DNA: TGTGCCAGCAGGACCACTCGGGGCGCGGGTTCACCCCTCCACTTT.

This chain links TRBV7-2 with TRBJ1-2, with D unresolved. With 1 base removed from V and 1 base from J, the gap between germline ends came to 7 bases. The CDR3 is 14 amino acids. Germline lookup yields CDR1 SGHTA and CDR2 FQGNSA. In DNA, the CDR3 is TGTGCCAGCAGCTTAGACGACCTTAACTATGGCTACACCTTC. It yields the protein CASSLDDLNYGYTF.

This clonotype was observed once. This chain links TRBV3-1 with TRBJ2-3; maybe TRBD2 (5 bases). CDR3 size: 15 residues. V lost 2 bases to trimming and J lost 4 bases, with 13 bases between them. The V gene's germline CDR1 is LGHDT and CDR2 YNNKEL (reference sequence). CDR3 bases: TGTGCCAGCAGCCAACCTCGAGGGATTTCAGATACGCAGTATTTT. Translated: CASSQPRGISDTQYF.

The chain employs TRBV15 and TRBJ2-5, with D perhaps matching TRBD1 or TRBD2 (5 bases each). V lost 0 bases and J lost 5, with 10 bases in between. This CDR3 has 14 residues. CDR1 is LNHNV, CDR2 YYDKDF, per germline (reference sequence). The CDR3 bases are TGTGCCACCAGCAGAGATGTGGGGGTGGAGACCCAGTACTTC. This translates into CATSRDVGVETQYF.

This clonotype was found a few times. The gene calls are TRBV28 and TRBJ2-4; 7 bases line up with TRBD1. Trimming removed 5 bases from V and 15 bases from J; junction bases left unmatched: 19. This CDR3 contains 15 residues. CDR1 and CDR2 (germline): MDHEN, SYDVKM. CDR3 bases: TGTGCCAGCAGTCTACGGACAGGCCAATTAGGACTTACGTACTTC. Protein sequence: CASSLRTGQLGLTYF.

The V gene is TRBV4-3, the J gene TRBJ2-2; 7 bases are shared with TRBD2. The CDR3 length is 20 residues. The germline V gene encodes CDR1 LGHNA and CDR2 YSLEER. The V segment lost 3 bases and the J segment 3 bases; nucleotides outside the gene matches: 19. CDR3 nucleotides: TGCGCCAGCAGCCAGGCATTCGGACTACGGGCTAGCGGACACACCGGGGAGCTGTTTTTT. This codes for CASSQAFGLRASGHTGELFF.

The V gene is TRBV20-1, the J gene TRBJ1-1, with no clear D. V shed 3 bases and J shed 1 base, with 9 bases lying between them. This CDR3 contains 13 residues. From germline, CDR1 is DFQATT and CDR2 SNEGSKA (reference sequence). CDR3 in DNA: TGCAGTGCTAGTGGGGATGCGAACACTGAAGCTTTCTTT. Translation: CSASGDANTEAFF.

The chain is built from TRBV4-3 and TRBJ1-2; D may be TRBD1 (6 bases). Germline V gene lookup returns CDR1 LGHNA and CDR2 YSLEER. This CDR3 contains 14 residues. V shed 1 base and J shed 4 bases, with 10 bases lying between them. CDR3 nucleotide sequence: TGCGCCAGCAGCCAAGGGGGGGCCAGCTATGGCTACACCTTC. Translated, it gives CASSQGGASYGYTF.

V usage is TRBV20-1 and J usage is TRBJ2-7; a weak D match, TRBD1 (6 bases). V dropped 1 base and J dropped 6 bases, with 19 bases sitting between them. This CDR3 has 15 residues. Germline V CDR1 and CDR2: DFQATT, SNEGSKA (reference sequence). The CDR3 DNA sequence: TGCAGTGCTAGAGGGTGGACAGAACTTAACGCCGAGCAGTACTTC. Translation gives CSARGWTELNAEQYF.

V and J are TRBV25-1 and TRBJ2-2; no clear D. V lost 0 bases, J lost 8 bases, and 7 bases lay in between. The CDR3 extends over 13 amino acids. The V gene's germline CDR1 is MGHDK and CDR2 SYGVNS. DNA of the CDR3: TGTGCCAGCAGTGAATACTCTAGTGGGGAGCTGTTTTTT. Translating gives CASSEYSSGELFF.